The 10 T cell receptor beta chains listed next were all sequenced from one sample in a study of blood T cell repertoires in COVID-19 (dated by TCRdb to the early 2020s). The method was the immunoSEQ multiplex PCR assay. In its TCRdb copy, this immuneACCESS table keeps in-frame sequences only and misses some clones. Where compared with another copy, unresolved V genes explain less than half of these, and the others have no known cause. The sample yields roughly 130,000 clones; about 76% were counted once. Clones ranked in the top ten supply approximately 14% of the sample. The sequenced sample consisted of peripheral blood. Receptors were obtained from a man at least 80 years old with acute or convalescent COVID-19.

This clone came up a few times. The chain has TRBV6-2 or TRBV6-3 and TRBJ1-6, with D unclear. CDR3 length: 16 amino acids. Germline V gene lookup returns CDR1 MNHEY and CDR2 SVGEGT. Deletions cut 2 bases from V and 9 bases from J, with 17 bases between. CDR3 sequence reads: CASSYRAGREGSPLHF. The CDR3 bases are TGTGCCAGCAGTTACCGCGCGGGGAGGGAGGGTTCACCCCTCCACTTT.

Here the CDR3 reads CASTIGGGPGELFF. The CDR3 bases are TGTGCCAGCACTATCGGGGGGGGTCCCGGGGAGCTGTTTTTT. V gene TRBV6-5 combines with J gene TRBJ2-2; TRBD2 matches 8 bases. The CDR3 totals 14 residues. Germline lookup yields CDR1 MNHEY and CDR2 SVGAGI. The V segment lost 7 bases and the J segment 6 bases; nucleotides outside the gene matches: 7.

This clone has more than one count but fewer than ten. CDR3 loop: CASSRDNRYEQYF. The CDR3 DNA reads TGTGCCAGCAGCCGGGACAACCGCTACGAGCAGTACTTC. The V gene is TRBV7-2, the J gene TRBJ2-7; D possibly corresponds to TRBD1 (6 bases). This CDR3 contains 13 residues. The V end was cut by 5 bases, the J end by 3 bases, with 11 bases between. Germline V CDR1 and CDR2: SGHTA, FQGNSA.

CDR3: CATSDPGSQGESSYNEQFF. The CDR3 DNA follows: TGTGCCACCAGTGATCCCGGTTCACAGGGGGAAAGCTCCTACAATGAGCAGTTCTTC. This chain connects TRBV24-1 to TRBJ2-1; 8 nucleotides match TRBD1. Germline V lookup: CDR1 KGHDR, CDR2 SFDVKD. The CDR3 covers 19 residues. The junction had 12 bases not matched to a gene; V was cut back by 3 bases and J by 0 bases.

This clone was recorded only once. This chain links TRBV12-3 or TRBV12-4 with TRBJ2-2; D possibly corresponds to TRBD1 (5 bases). Trimming pared 8 bases from V and 2 bases from J, leaving 6 bases between. The CDR3 totals 12 residues. The CDR3 coding sequence is TGTGCCAGCGGACAAAACACCGGGGAGCTGTTTTTT. Its protein product is CASGQNTGELFF.

The rearrangement joins TRBV29-1 to TRBJ1-2, with TRBD1 identical over 7 bases. The CDR3 length is 14 residues. The V gene's germline CDR1 is SQVTM and CDR2 ANQGSEA. Trimming cost V 6 bases and J 2 bases; bases outside gene matches: 9. The CDR3: CSVVNRGMNYGYTF. The CDR3 nucleotides read TGCAGCGTAGTAAACAGGGGTATGAACTATGGCTACACCTTC.

The chain employs TRBV3-1 (or the pseudogene TRBV3-2) and TRBJ2-1, with 10 bases aligning to TRBD2. Trimming removed 3 bases from V and 4 bases from J; junction bases left unmatched: 3. The CDR3 has 15 amino acids. From germline, CDR1 is LGHDT and CDR2 YNNKEL (reference sequence). CDR3 sequence: CASSHLTSGYNEQFF. The CDR3 DNA reads as TGTGCCAGCAGCCACCTGACTAGCGGGTACAATGAGCAGTTCTTC.

This clone was seen just once. The chain couples TRBV28 to TRBJ1-5; weak D call: TRBD1 (6 bases). Trimming pared 4 bases from V and 6 bases from J, leaving 10 bases between. The length of the CDR3 is 13 residues. Germline-derived CDR1 and CDR2 are MDHEN and SYDVKM. CDR3 sequence reads: CASSSQGFQPQHF. CDR3 in DNA: TGTGCCAGCAGTTCACAGGGTTTTCAGCCCCAGCATTTT.

The chain has TRBV11-2 and TRBJ2-7; TRBD2 matches 9 bases. This CDR3 is 15 amino acids long. Germline V lookup: CDR1 SGHAT, CDR2 FQNNGV. The ends lost 5 bases at V and 5 bases at J; junction bases unmatched: 10. CDR3 sequence (DNA): TGTGCCAGCAGCCCAAGGACTAGCGTGTTGGACGAGCAGTACTTC. Translation gives CASSPRTSVLDEQYF.

This clone was seen a few times. This sequence joins TRBV5-5 and TRBJ1-5, with 7 bases matching TRBD1. This CDR3 has 15 residues. Germline trimming cut 4 bases from V and 3 bases from J; bases unmatched to any gene: 7. Germline CDR1 reads SGHKS; CDR2 reads YYEKEE (reference sequence). The CDR3: CASSAMDRHNQPQHF. CDR3 DNA: TGTGCCAGCAGCGCCATGGACAGGCACAATCAGCCCCAGCATTTT.